These 7 T cell receptor beta chains share one sample of origin, sequenced in a study of blood T cell repertoires in COVID-19. Libraries were prepared by immunoSEQ multiplex PCR; TCRdb keeps only in-frame clonotypes and omits some of them. This sample has 450,000 or so clones, with roughly 89% found just once. Sequencing input: peripheral blood. The receptors stem from a man between 18 and 35 years old with COVID-19, enrolled during active disease.

The V gene is TRBV7-3, the J gene TRBJ1-2; 7 bases fit TRBD1. V shed 1 base and J 8 bases; nucleotides not matched to a gene: 4. This CDR3 has 13 amino acids. Germline V gene lookup returns CDR1 SGHTA and CDR2 FQGTGA. CDR3: CASSLSDRAGYTF. The CDR3 DNA follows: TGTGCCAGCAGCTTAAGTGACAGGGCAGGCTACACCTTC.

The rearrangement uses TRBV7-3 and TRBJ2-1; the D is unclear. CDR1 and CDR2 (germline): SGHTA, FQGTGA. V shed 5 bases and J shed 1 base, with 12 bases lying between them. The CDR3 is 15 residues long. The CDR3 region is CASSLVSQSYNEQFF. The CDR3 DNA sequence: TGTGCCAGCAGCCTTGTATCCCAGTCCTACAATGAGCAGTTCTTC.

V is TRBV14 and J is TRBJ1-2; D is undetermined. CDR1 SGHDN and CDR2 FVKESK come from the germline V gene. V lost 7 bases to trimming and J lost 8 bases, with 20 bases between them. The CDR3 spans 14 residues. As DNA, the CDR3 is TGTGCCAGCACCCGAATCCCTGAGGAGGGCGGCTACACCTTC. Encoded protein: CASTRIPEEGGYTF.

The chain uses TRBV30 and TRBJ1-5; D gene unclear. In germline, CDR1 is GTSNPN, CDR2 SVGIG (reference sequence). This CDR3 has 15 residues. V was pared by 0 bases and J by 5 bases, with 14 bases between. DNA of the CDR3: TGTGCCTGGAGTGTCGGAGGTTGGGGAGATCAGCCCCAGCATTTT. This translates into CAWSVGGWGDQPQHF.

This chain connects TRBV7-8 to TRBJ1-5, with 7 bases aligning to TRBD1. The V gene end was trimmed by 4 bases and the J gene end by 2 bases; junction bases not matched to a gene: 8. This CDR3 has 16 amino acids. Germline V CDR1 and CDR2: SGHVS, FQNEAQ. The CDR3 loop is CASSSGTDRGNQPQHF. Here the CDR3 DNA reads TGTGCCAGCAGCTCGGGGACAGACAGAGGCAATCAGCCCCAGCATTTT. Variable domain in full (rest from reference TRBV7-8 and TRBJ1-5): GAGVSQSPRYKVAKRGQDVALRCDPISGHVSLFWYQQALGQGPEFLTYFQNEAQLDKSGLPSDRFFAERPEGSVSTLKIQRTQQEDSAVYLCASSSGTDRGNQPQHFGDGTRLSIL.

This rearrangement joins TRBV7-9 to TRBJ2-5; 9 nucleotides line up with TRBD1. Germline V gene lookup returns CDR1 SEHNR and CDR2 FQNEAQ (reference sequence). This CDR3 has 14 amino acids. V lost 6 bases, J lost 5 bases, and 7 bases stayed unmatched. CDR3 nucleotide sequence: TGTGCCAGCAGGTCGGGACAGGGTTTGGAGACCCAGTACTTC. It translates to CASRSGQGLETQYF.

This chain connects TRBV27 to TRBJ1-5; 7 positions agree with TRBD1. The length of the CDR3 is 13 residues. Per the germline V gene, CDR1 is MNHEY and CDR2 is SMNVEV (reference sequence). With V trimmed by 10 bases and J by 7 bases, 10 bases remained unmatched. The CDR3 protein is CAISRGINQPQHF. CDR3 nucleotides: TGTGCCATCTCCAGGGGGATTAACCAGCCCCAGCATTTT.